This passage covers 20 T cell receptor beta chains from one sample sequenced in a study of blood T cell repertoires in COVID-19. Clones were sequenced by immunoSEQ multiplex PCR, and TCRdb holds only the in-frame ones, with some missing. The sample holds just over 650,000 clones, 75% to 90% seen once. The sample comprised peripheral blood. Receptors originate from a woman in her late teens or twenties with acute or convalescent COVID-19.

The chain has TRBV9 and TRBJ2-5; TRBD2 might be the D (5 bases). Germline lookup yields CDR1 SGDLS and CDR2 YYNGEE. The CDR3 totals 12 residues. V gave up 0 bases and J gave up 9 bases, with 9 bases separating them. The CDR3 DNA sequence: TGTGCCAGCAGCGTAGATGAGGGAGCCCAGTACTTC. Amino acids: CASSVDEGAQYF. Filled out from reference TRBV9 and TRBJ2-5, the complete variable domain reads DSGVTQTPKHLITATGQRVTLRCSPRSGDLSVYWYQQSLDQGLQFLIQYYNGEERAKGNILERFSAQQFPDLHSELNLSSLELGDSALYFCASSVDEGAQYFGPGTRLLVL.

V is TRBV5-5 and J is TRBJ1-5, with D perhaps TRBD1 (6 bases). The V gene's germline CDR1 is SGHKS and CDR2 YYEKEE (reference sequence). V was pared by 2 bases and J by 3 bases, with 21 bases between. This CDR3 region has 18 residues. The CDR3 nucleotides read TGTGCCAGCAGCTTTGCCCCCCGGGGGGCGGTCGACAATCAGCCCCAGCATTTT. This codes for CASSFAPRGAVDNQPQHF.

The chain uses TRBV6-6 and TRBJ1-1, with D uncertain. V was cut by 6 bases and J by 5 bases, with 7 bases left in between. Germline values: CDR1 MNHNY, CDR2 SVGAGI (reference sequence). The CDR3 totals 11 residues. For the CDR3, the DNA is TGTGCCAGCAGACCCGGGACTGAAGCTTTCTTT. This gives the protein CASRPGTEAFF.

The chain combines TRBV25-1 with TRBJ1-3; 10 nucleotides align to TRBD1. The CDR3 length is 16 residues. Germline trimming cut 1 base from V and 0 bases from J; bases unmatched to any gene: 0. Germline CDR1 is MGHDK and CDR2 is SYGVNS. The CDR3 nucleotides are TGTGCCAGCAGTGAATGGGACAGGGGCTCTGGAAACACCATATATTTT. Translated, it gives CASSEWDRGSGNTIYF.

This chain links TRBV7-9 with TRBJ1-6; D gene unclear. CDR1 and CDR2 (germline): SEHNR, FQNEAQ (reference sequence). The ends were cut back, 5 bases at V and 0 bases at J, with 11 bases in the middle. The CDR3 is 16 residues long. CDR3 amino acids: CASSRGGSSYNSPLHF. In DNA form, the CDR3 reads TGTGCCAGCAGCCGAGGAGGGAGCTCCTATAATTCACCCCTCCACTTT. Together with reference TRBV7-9 and TRBJ1-6, the CDR3 gives the full variable domain: DTGVSQNPRHKITKRGQNVTFRCDPISEHNRLYWYRQTLGQGPEFLTYFQNEAQLEKSRLLSDRFSAERPKGSFSTLEIQRTEQGDSAMYLCASSRGGSSYNSPLHFGNGTRLTVT.

A few counts support this clone. The V and J genes are TRBV10-2 and TRBJ1-1, with 11 bases that match TRBD1. The V gene end was trimmed by 8 bases and the J gene end by 0 bases; junction bases not matched to a gene: 8. Germline CDR1 and CDR2: WSHSY and SAAADI. The CDR3 covers 16 residues. The CDR3 spells CASLDRGQYMNTEAFF. In nucleotides, the CDR3 is TGCGCCAGCCTGGACAGGGGGCAGTATATGAACACTGAAGCTTTCTTT.

V usage is TRBV7-8 and J usage is TRBJ2-5; D ambiguous. Germline V lookup: CDR1 SGHVS, CDR2 FQNEAQ. Deletions cut 7 bases from V and 1 base from J, with 10 bases between. The length of the CDR3 is 13 residues. In nucleotides, the CDR3 is TGTGCCAGCACCGAACTCCCCCAAGAGACCCAGTACTTC. Its protein is CASTELPQETQYF.

The chain couples TRBV5-1 to TRBJ1-5; 11 nucleotides line up with TRBD1. The J segment lost 4 bases and the V segment lost 4 bases, leaving 4 bases of the junction unmatched. Germline V gene lookup returns CDR1 SGHRS and CDR2 YFSETQ. The CDR3 length is 15 residues. The CDR3 DNA is TGCGCCAGCAGCCGCGGGACAGGGGGAAATCAGCCCCAGCATTTT. Translation gives CASSRGTGGNQPQHF.

As regards this clone: Other DNA sequences in this specimen translate into the identical CDR3. The CDR3 nucleotides read TGTGCCACCCGAACTAGCGGGGGAGGAGAGACCCAGTACTTC. Its protein product is CATRTSGGGETQYF. The rearrangement joins TRBV24-1 to TRBJ2-5, with TRBD2 matching over 11 bases. The germline V gene encodes CDR1 KGHDR and CDR2 SFDVKD. There are 14 residues in the CDR3. The ends lost 9 bases at V and 4 bases at J; junction bases unmatched: 6.

The chain joins TRBV5-4 to TRBJ2-2; unclear D gene. Germline V gene lookup returns CDR1 SGHNT and CDR2 YYREEE (reference sequence). This CDR3 is built from 14 residues. The V end lost 0 bases, the J end lost 0 bases, and 3 bases lay between the germline ends. The CDR3 DNA is TGTGCCAGCAGCTTGGCCTCGAACACCGGGGAGCTGTTTTTT. Translated: CASSLASNTGELFF.

Comment on this clone: The sample has other DNA sequences that encode this CDR3 too. V usage is TRBV3-1 (or the pseudogene TRBV3-2) and J usage is TRBJ2-1; D is unresolved. V was pared by 1 base and J by 8 bases, with 3 bases between. The CDR3 spans 11 residues. CDR1 and CDR2 from the germline V gene are LGHDT and YNNKEL (reference sequence). The CDR3 sequence is CASSQAYEQFF. The CDR3, as DNA: TGTGCCAGCAGCCAAGCTTATGAGCAGTTCTTC.

This chain links TRBV19 with TRBJ1-3; D uncertain. The CDR3 has 11 residues. The germline gives CDR1 LNHDA, CDR2 SQIVND (reference sequence). Trimming stripped 10 bases from V and 4 bases from J, with 8 bases between. Written as DNA, the CDR3 is TGTGCCACGACTACCGGAAACACCATATATTTT. Translation gives CATTTGNTIYF.

The rearrangement uses TRBV4-1 and TRBJ2-6; D possibly corresponds to TRBD1 (5 bases). Trimming removed 1 base from V and 4 bases from J, with 17 bases in between. This CDR3 comprises 18 residues. Germline V gene data show CDR1 as MGHRA and CDR2 as YSYEKL. CDR3 nucleotides: TGCGCCAGCAGCCAAGGACGGCAGGGCTTGAGAGGGGCCAACGTCCTGACTTTC. It specifies CASSQGRQGLRGANVLTF.

This chain joins TRBV2 and TRBJ1-4, with 7 positions matching TRBD1. Germline CDR1 reads SNHLY; CDR2 reads FYNNEI. This CDR3 comprises 19 residues. The ends lost 6 bases at V and 2 bases at J; junction bases unmatched: 18. The CDR3 nucleotides are TGTGCCAGCAGAGGCAGATTTTCTTACCCAGGGGGTACTAATGAAAAACTGTTTTTT. It yields the protein CASRGRFSYPGGTNEKLFF.

The chain joins TRBV19 to TRBJ1-5; the D is unclear. This CDR3 is 13 amino acids long. Trimming took 9 bases from V and 3 from J, leaving 12 bases between them. The germline V gene encodes CDR1 LNHDA and CDR2 SQIVND (reference sequence). The CDR3 DNA reads TGTGCCAGCCGTGACACTTCCAATCAGCCCCAGCATTTT. Its protein is CASRDTSNQPQHF.

V and J are TRBV2 and TRBJ2-3; D uncertain. CDR1 SNHLY and CDR2 FYNNEI come from the germline V gene. The CDR3 consists of 13 residues. V dropped 4 bases and J dropped 6 bases, with 11 bases sitting between them. CDR3 residues: CASSGAFADTQYF. CDR3 DNA sequence: TGTGCCAGCAGTGGGGCGTTCGCGGATACGCAGTATTTT. Looking up the rest from reference TRBV2 and TRBJ2-3 gives the full variable domain: EPEVTQTPSHQVTQMGQEVILRCVPISNHLYFYWYRQILGQKVEFLVSFYNNEISEKSEIFDDQFSVERPDGSNFTLKIRSTKLEDSAMYFCASSGAFADTQYFGPGTRLTVL.

The chain links TRBV5-6 to TRBJ1-2; 7 bases map to TRBD1. Germline V gene sequence: CDR1 SGHDT, CDR2 YYEEEE. The CDR3 is 14 residues long. V gave up 4 bases and J gave up 4 bases; unmatched junction bases: 7. Written as DNA, the CDR3 is TGTGCCAGCAGCAAAAAACGGACAGGCTATGGCTACACCTTC. It encodes CASSKKRTGYGYTF.

This chain joins TRBV19 and TRBJ1-5, with D hard to call. Trimming pared 6 bases from V and 2 bases from J, leaving 11 bases between. The CDR3 spans 14 residues. The V gene's germline CDR1 is LNHDA and CDR2 SQIVND (reference sequence). CDR3 protein: CASRGEGGNQPQHF. In DNA, the CDR3 is TGTGCCAGTAGGGGAGAGGGAGGCAATCAGCCCCAGCATTTT.

V is TRBV9 and J is TRBJ1-1, with D maybe TRBD1 (6 bases). Germline assignment: CDR1 SGDLS and CDR2 YYNGEE. Trimming removed 3 bases from V and 1 base from J, with 13 bases in between. The CDR3 extends over 15 amino acids. CDR3 DNA sequence: TGTGCCAGCAGCGCTAAGAAGGACAGGAACACTGAAGCTTTCTTT. Amino acids: CASSAKKDRNTEAFF.

The rearrangement uses TRBV7-9 and TRBJ2-1, with 12 bases matching TRBD2. The CDR3 sequence is 19 residues long. V was clipped by 5 bases and J by 2 bases; unmatched bases: 13. Germline V lookup: CDR1 SEHNR, CDR2 FQNEAQ (reference sequence). The CDR3 sequence is CASSPRLAGAITTYNEQFF. The CDR3 coding sequence is TGTGCCAGCAGCCCCCGACTAGCGGGGGCAATTACCACCTACAATGAGCAGTTCTTC. The full variable domain, rest sourced from reference TRBV7-9 and TRBJ2-1, is DTGVSQNPRHKITKRGQNVTFRCDPISEHNRLYWYRQTLGQGPEFLTYFQNEAQLEKSRLLSDRFSAERPKGSFSTLEIQRTEQGDSAMYLCASSPRLAGAITTYNEQFFGPGTRLTVL.